The source of this TCR beta chain is a study of CD8 T cell repertoires and HIV-1 epitope variants. Study information: Separate wells received one of Twenty-five Gag or Nef variant peptides. The study, taken as a whole, reports: The TAALDMSHF plasma variant had no responses, unlike KF9 (about five clonotypes) and HW9 (one).

Sequencing of TCR beta CDR3 used immunoSEQ survey depth. Generated by immunoSEQ multiplex PCR, the TCRdb table keeps only in-frame clones and is missing some. The data hold over 6,500 clones, with roughly 70% observed a single time. The V gene end was trimmed by 0 bases and the J gene end by 7 bases; junction bases not matched to a gene: 3. The CDR3 spans 14 residues. In germline, CDR1 is SEHNR, CDR2 FQNEAQ (reference sequence). A word on this clone: Its antigen is unknown.

Material: cultured CD8+ T cells derived from PBMCs. This chain links TRBV7-9 with TRBJ2-1; 7 bases line up with TRBD1. The receptor comes from a male donor with HIV. CDR3: CASSLATGWNEQFF. CDR3 nucleotides: TGTGCCAGCAGCTTAGCGACAGGGTGGAATGAGCAGTTCTTC.